The source of this T cell receptor (beta chain) is a study of beta chain features in type 1 diabetes. Background on the study: No age, gender or cell yield differences were seen between patients and healthy donors. Study-wide results and limits: Researchers cautioned that cDNA sequencing could over-represent cells with high TCR expression. Among patients with Type 1 diabetes, TCRB CDR3s were moderately but significantly shorter in every one of the four CD4+ subsets. Among patients, naive, central memory and Treg TCRB repertoires appeared more similar than among healthy donors.

Isolated RNA was reverse transcribed in full, so expressed TCRB transcripts were sequenced. Sequencing used immunoSEQ multiplex PCR; TCRdb keeps in-frame clones, though not all of them. The sample carries some 700,000 clones, roughly 13% recorded once. All of the sorted populations showed purity greater than 95%. The V end was cut by 4 bases, the J end by 3 bases, with 12 bases between. The CDR3 has 14 amino acids. Germline values: CDR1 ENHRY, CDR2 SYGVKD. This clone was counted a few times. No antigen is known for it. Sequences were obtained from naive CD4+ T cells from blood. The chain carries TRBV10-3 and TRBJ1-2; weak D call: TRBD1 (6 bases). This receptor was obtained from a man aged 18 to 30 with type 1 diabetes. CDR3 region: CAISVSGADYGYTF. Written as DNA, the CDR3 is TGTGCCATCAGTGTTTCAGGGGCTGACTATGGCTACACCTTC.